A selection of T cell receptor beta chains follows, all from one sample in a study of regulatory T cells in long-lasting Graves disease. From the multiplex PCR reads, TCRdb called clonotypes with MiXCR, one entry per CDR3 protein. The table lists 500,000 or so distinct CDR3 sequences, under 20% of them singletons. The same data also contributed to another study, on T cells in Graves' hyperthyroidism and ophthalmopathy.

This specimen consisted of peripheral blood mononuclear cells (PBMCs), obtained at new diagnosis, from a patient treated with antithyroid drugs. The receptors originated from a man aged 35 to 55 with Graves disease. Each CDR3 is given with its conserved first and last residue. A D gene is named only where the DNA matches it firmly. Size is stated for part of the rows, as once, few or many counts, or as a class when the clone is expanded.

clone size	D gene	V gene	CDR3 length	J gene	CDR3 protein	CDR3 DNA
once	-	TRBV5-1	14	TRBJ1-5	CASSVGNSNQPQHF	TGTGCCAGCAGCGTAGGTAACAGCAATCAGCCCCAGCATTTT
many	-	TRBV5-1	15	TRBJ2-5	CASSPTRWGQETQYF	TGCGCCAGCAGCCCGACCCGGTGGGGCCAAGAGACCCAGTACTTC
many	-	TRBV5-1	13	TRBJ2-7	CASSPDSGYEQYF	TGCGCCAGCAGCCCAGACAGTGGATACGAGCAGTACTTC
-	TRBD2	TRBV6-2/TRBV6-3	17	TRBJ2-1	CASSSRTSGPSYNEQFF	TGTGCCAGCAGTTCTCGGACTAGCGGACCTTCCTACAATGAGCAGTTCTTC
-	TRBD1	TRBV7-8	15	TRBJ2-7	CASSPRDSSSYEQYF	TGTGCCAGCAGCCCCCGGGACAGTAGCTCCTACGAGCAGTACTTC
many	TRBD2	TRBV7-9	13	TRBJ2-7	CASGTSGSYEQYF	TGTGCCAGCGGGACTAGCGGGTCCTACGAGCAGTACTTC
few	-	TRBV28	11	TRBJ1-1	CASSQQVEAFF	TGTGCCAGCAGCCAGCAGGTTGAAGCTTTCTTT
many	TRBD2	TRBV12-3/TRBV12-4	14	TRBJ2-1	CASIGTSSYNEQFF	TGTGCCAGCATCGGGACTAGCTCCTACAATGAGCAGTTCTTC
-	-	TRBV12-3/TRBV12-4	13	TRBJ1-4	CASSLAGGEKLFF	TGTGCCAGCAGTTTAGCCGGAGGAGAAAAACTGTTTTTT
-	TRBD2	TRBV15	12	TRBJ2-1	CATSSPPGGQFF	TGTGCCACCAGCAGCCCCCCGGGAGGGCAGTTCTTC
many	TRBD2	TRBV12-3/TRBV12-4	16	TRBJ2-1	CASSTGTSGSLDEQFF	TGTGCCAGCAGCACCGGGACTAGCGGGAGTTTGGATGAGCAGTTCTTC
many	-	TRBV5-1	12	TRBJ2-1	CASSVSNNEQFF	TGCGCCAGCAGCGTTTCCAACAATGAGCAGTTCTTC
many	TRBD2	TRBV12-5	14	TRBJ2-1	CASGTSGGGNEQFF	TGTGCTAGTGGGACTAGCGGAGGAGGTAATGAGCAGTTCTTC
-	-	TRBV24-1	13	TRBJ2-5	CATSDFRQETQYF	TGTGCCACCAGTGATTTCAGACAAGAGACCCAGTACTTC
many	-	TRBV19	13	TRBJ1-1	CASSRLENTEAFF	TGTGCCAGTAGTAGGCTGGAGAACACTGAAGCTTTCTTT
-	-	TRBV27	15	TRBJ2-1	CASSLSRSSINEQFF	TGTGCCAGCAGTTTATCGCGATCAAGTATCAATGAGCAGTTCTTC
few	TRBD1	TRBV5-1	17	TRBJ2-6	CASSLAQGAPGANVLTF	TGCGCCAGCAGCTTGGCCCAGGGGGCGCCTGGGGCCAACGTCCTGACTTTC
many	-	TRBV2	15	TRBJ2-1	CASSESGSLYDEQFF	TGTGCCAGCAGTGAATCCGGGAGTCTCTACGATGAGCAGTTCTTC
many	TRBD2	TRBV28	15	TRBJ2-3	CASNAGGPRTDTQYF	TGTGCCAGCAATGCGGGAGGCCCACGCACAGATACGCAGTATTTT
many	-	TRBV28	14	TRBJ1-1	CASSLSWENTEAFF	TGTGCCAGCAGTTTAAGTTGGGAGAACACTGAAGCTTTCTTT
-	TRBD2	TRBV6-1	15	TRBJ2-3	CASSEVYAPRGKQYF	TGTGCCAGCAGTGAAGTGTACGCGCCGCGGGGGAAGCAGTATTTT
many	-	TRBV7-9	17	TRBJ1-6	CASSDHTVLGFGSPLHF	TGTGCCAGCAGCGATCACACCGTCCTGGGTTTTGGTTCACCCCTCCACTTT
many	-	TRBV5-1	11	TRBJ1-1	CASTGDTEAFF	TGCGCCAGCACCGGGGACACTGAAGCTTTCTTT
-	-	TRBV6-1	13	TRBJ2-4	CASSPGAKNIQYF	TGTGCCAGCAGCCCAGGGGCCAAAAACATTCAGTACTTC
-	TRBD2	TRBV30	17	TRBJ2-3	CAWRGPWTRKGTDTQYF	TGTGCCTGGAGAGGCCCCTGGACTAGAAAAGGCACAGATACGCAGTATTTT
-	-	TRBV4-1	15	TRBJ2-7	CASSQDVGMGYEQYF	TGCGCCAGCAGCCAAGACGTCGGGATGGGCTACGAGCAGTACTTC